These 7 T cell receptor beta chains share one sample of origin, sequenced in a study of healthy donors' naive CD4 and CD8 T cells. Starting from approximately 500 ng of total RNA, TCR libraries were made with linear amplification. TCRdb passed the reads through MiXCR, listing each CDR3 protein once. The sample contains about 180,000 distinct CDR3 sequences, around 70% of which appear only once. The sequenced material came from naive CD4+ and CD8+ T cells sorted from blood, pooled from several donors. These receptors came from a pool of human donors in good health; the sample pools cells from several healthy donors.

A word on this clonotype: Possible read error: a much larger clone is one base away. This chain joins TRBV27 and TRBJ2-1; D call uncertain. The germline V gene encodes CDR1 MNHEY and CDR2 SMNVEV (reference sequence). The CDR3 spans 11 residues. The CDR3 DNA reads TGTGCCAGCAGTTCCTACAATGAGCAGCTCTTC. Amino acid sequence: CASSSYNEQLF.

In its sample, this clonotype was seen a few times. V is TRBV19 and J is TRBJ2-7; D is unresolved. This CDR3 comprises 13 residues. The V and J ends lost 3 bases and 3 bases respectively, with 9 bases between them. Looked up from germline, CDR1 is LNHDA and CDR2 is SQIVND (reference sequence). CDR3 sequence: CASSIYDLYEQYF. CDR3 nucleotides: TGTGCCAGTAGTATTTATGACCTCTACGAGCAGTACTTC.

The genes are TRBV14 and TRBJ2-1; 14 positions agree with TRBD2. Trimming cost V 3 bases and J 7 bases; bases outside gene matches: 8. CDR3 length: 17 residues. Germline CDR1 is SGHDN and CDR2 is FVKESK. For the CDR3, the DNA is TGTGCCAGCAGCCACCAAGGACTAGCGGGAGGCAAAAATGAGCAGTTCTTC. This translates into CASSHQGLAGGKNEQFF.

The DNA for the CDR3 is TGTGCCAGTAGTGGCTGGGGATCTTTCCATGAGCAGTTCTTC. Translating gives CASSGWGSFHEQFF. The V call is TRBV19, the J call TRBJ2-1; D is unclear. Between the trimmed V and J ends, which lost 5 bases and 8 bases, there was a span of 16 bases. This CDR3 is built from 14 residues. Germline V gene sequence: CDR1 LNHDA, CDR2 SQIVND (reference sequence).

The chain joins TRBV29-1 to TRBJ2-1, with a tentative D call TRBD2 (7 bases). The V gene lost 0 bases and the J gene lost 9 bases, with 18 bases spanning the gap. Germline lookup yields CDR1 SQVTM and CDR2 ANQGSEA. This CDR3 comprises 15 residues. CDR3 nucleotides: TGCAGCGTTGAAGATACAGGGAAGGGGAGGGCTGAGCAGTTCTTC. Translation: CSVEDTGKGRAEQFF.

The chain has TRBV12-3 or TRBV12-4 and TRBJ2-7; 11 positions agree with TRBD1. The CDR3 has 14 residues. V dropped 6 bases and J dropped 5; count of bases not matched to a gene: 6. In DNA, the CDR3 is TGTGCCAGCAGACCCGGGACAGGGGGTGACGAGCAGTACTTC. Translating it yields CASRPGTGGDEQYF.

The V gene is TRBV30, the J gene TRBJ2-7; TRBD2 matches at 11 bases. CDR3 length equals 15 residues. J gave up 3 bases and V 6 bases, and 10 bases lay outside the gene matches. Looked up from germline, CDR1 is GTSNPN and CDR2 is SVGIG (reference sequence). CDR3 residues: CACRKGLAVVYEQYF. The CDR3 coding sequence is TGTGCCTGCCGGAAGGGACTAGCGGTGGTCTACGAGCAGTACTTC.